The 30 T cell receptor beta chains below all came from one sample that was sequenced in a study of shared clonotypes between healthy human individuals. The repertoire was sequenced with immunoSEQ multiplex PCR; TCRdb's copy has only in-frame clones and lacks some. In the table there are approximately 350,000 clones, 90% to 98% of which are singletons. Material for sequencing was memory CD8+ T cells sorted from blood. Subset reported: CD45RO+ cells pooled with CCR7-negative TemRA cells. Source of these receptors: a man aged 30 to 39 in good health.

V and J are TRBV28 and TRBJ2-7, with D maybe TRBD1 (6 bases). The CDR3 totals 15 residues. V lost 3 bases, J lost 4 bases, and 16 bases lay in between. CDR1 and CDR2 (germline): MDHEN, SYDVKM. In DNA form, the CDR3 reads TGTGCCAGCAGTTTGGAAGGGCAGGGGTATTACGAGCAGTACTTC. Its translation is CASSLEGQGYYEQYF.

CDR3 protein: CASSELAGGMKTQYF. DNA for the CDR3: TGTGCCAGCAGTGAACTAGCGGGAGGTATGAAGACCCAGTACTTC. This sequence joins TRBV6-1 and TRBJ2-5, with TRBD2 identical over 11 bases. CDR3 length equals 15 residues. The V gene end was trimmed by 2 bases and the J gene end by 6 bases; junction bases not matched to a gene: 5. CDR1 MNHNS and CDR2 SASEGT come from the germline V gene.

The chain links TRBV6-5 to TRBJ1-1; the match to TRBD1 covers 9 bases. This CDR3 has 15 amino acids. Losses at the gene ends were 4 bases for V and 0 bases for J; bases not matched to a gene: 3. Germline assignment: CDR1 MNHEY and CDR2 SVGAGI. Written as DNA, the CDR3 is TGTGCCAGCAGTTGGACAGGGGTAATGAACACTGAAGCTTTCTTT. Its protein is CASSWTGVMNTEAFF.

The chain carries TRBV18 and TRBJ2-7, with D perhaps being TRBD1 or TRBD2 (6 bases each). The CDR3 has 14 residues. Germline-derived CDR1 and CDR2 are KGHSH and LQKENI. Trimming stripped 1 base from V and 2 bases from J, with 9 bases between. The CDR3 is CASSPQRGAYEQYF. CDR3 in DNA: TGTGCCAGCTCACCACAAAGGGGGGCCTACGAGCAGTACTTC.

The V and J genes are TRBV4-1 and TRBJ2-7; 11 nucleotides align to TRBD1. The length of the CDR3 is 15 residues. V trimming: 5 bases; J trimming: 5 bases; junction bases outside the gene matches: 8. The V gene's germline CDR1 is MGHRA and CDR2 YSYEKL. CDR3 DNA sequence: TGCGCCAGCAGCAACGGACAGGGGGCACCGCACGAGCAGTACTTC. It encodes CASSNGQGAPHEQYF.

The chain uses TRBV19 and TRBJ1-1; TRBD1 matches 7 bases. The germline V gene encodes CDR1 LNHDA and CDR2 SQIVND (reference sequence). The CDR3 extends over 12 amino acids. Germline trimming cut 4 bases from V and 5 bases from J; bases unmatched to any gene: 1. Here the CDR3 reads CASSTRGTEAFF. The CDR3 DNA is TGTGCCAGTAGTACCAGGGGGACTGAAGCTTTCTTT.

The chain joins TRBV7-9 to TRBJ1-2, with D maybe TRBD1 (5 bases). The CDR3 consists of 13 residues. Looked up from germline, CDR1 is SEHNR and CDR2 is FQNEAQ (reference sequence). V shed 1 base and J shed 4 bases, with 7 bases lying between them. CDR3 amino acids: CASSLGGGYGYTF. CDR3 nucleotide sequence: TGTGCCAGCAGCTTAGGGGGGGGCTATGGCTACACCTTC.

The chain is built from TRBV19 and TRBJ2-4; no reliable D call. The germline V and J ends were trimmed by 3 bases and 6 bases, with 9 bases remaining between them. Germline CDR1 is LNHDA and CDR2 is SQIVND (reference sequence). The length of the CDR3 is 13 residues. CDR3 residues: CASSISVGNIQYF. The CDR3 coding sequence is TGTGCCAGTAGTATTTCGGTAGGAAACATTCAGTACTTC.

The chain has TRBV10-2 and TRBJ1-2; TRBD1 aligns across 7 bases. The CDR3 loop spans 17 amino acids. Germline CDR1 WSHSY, CDR2 SAAADI. The V gene end was trimmed by 5 bases and the J gene end by 3 bases; junction bases not matched to a gene: 15. Here the CDR3 DNA reads TGCGCCAGCAGTCTAGTCCCTCTCCGGGACAGCTACTATGGCTACACCTTC. Its protein is CASSLVPLRDSYYGYTF.

As regards this clone: The sample has other DNA sequences that encode this CDR3 too. The rearrangement joins TRBV5-4 to TRBJ2-5; 8 bases agree with TRBD2. The CDR3 length is 13 residues. Unmatched junction bases numbered 0, after V lost 0 bases and J lost 5 bases. Looked up from germline, CDR1 is SGHNT and CDR2 is YYREEE (reference sequence). CDR3 residues: CASSLAGGETQYF. The CDR3 DNA reads as TGTGCCAGCAGCTTGGCGGGGGGGGAGACCCAGTACTTC.

V is TRBV27 and J is TRBJ2-3; the match to TRBD2 covers 11 bases. The CDR3 runs 15 residues. CDR1 and CDR2 (germline): MNHEY, SMNVEV (reference sequence). V lost 4 bases and J lost 6; bases outside the gene matches: 6. The CDR3 nucleotides are TGTGCCAGCAGTTCGACTAGCGGGATGAGGGATACGCAGTATTTT. The encoded protein is CASSSTSGMRDTQYF.

A single count supports this clone. The chain combines TRBV4-2 with TRBJ2-3; 10 bases fit TRBD2. Germline V gene lookup returns CDR1 LGHNA and CDR2 YNFKEQ. The CDR3 is 16 residues long. V lost 0 bases and J lost 1; bases outside the gene matches: 1. Here the CDR3 reads CASSQDGTSGTDTQYF. CDR3 nucleotides: TGTGCCAGCAGCCAAGATGGGACTAGCGGCACAGATACGCAGTATTTT.

The chain combines TRBV18 with TRBJ2-3, with 7 bases matching TRBD1. The V gene end was trimmed by 6 bases and the J gene end by 1 base; junction bases not matched to a gene: 16. The germline V gene encodes CDR1 KGHSH and CDR2 LQKENI. This CDR3 region has 18 residues. The CDR3 bases are TGTGCCAGCTCCCCCAAACTACAGACAGGGAGCGGCACAGATACGCAGTATTTT. It is translated as CASSPKLQTGSGTDTQYF.

This clone was seen just once. This chain joins TRBV30 and TRBJ2-5; 8 bases line up with TRBD1. V lost 3 bases to trimming and J lost 5 bases; unmatched junction nucleotides: 8. Per germline, CDR1 GTSNPN and CDR2 SVGIG (reference sequence). The CDR3 has 14 residues. CDR3 region: CAWSWDRIKETQYF. The CDR3 DNA sequence: TGTGCCTGGAGCTGGGACAGGATAAAGGAGACCCAGTACTTC.

The chain joins TRBV4-2 to TRBJ2-7; 10 nucleotides match TRBD2. V trimming: 2 bases; J trimming: 7 bases; junction bases outside the gene matches: 14. This CDR3 spans 17 amino acids. Germline values: CDR1 LGHNA, CDR2 YNFKEQ. CDR3 DNA sequence: TGTGCCAGCAGCCAAAAGGTGGTAGCGGGAGGTCTAGGGGAGCAGTACTTC. Encoded protein: CASSQKVVAGGLGEQYF.

The chain carries TRBV7-8 and TRBJ1-3; no clear D. This CDR3 is 13 amino acids long. Germline V gene data show CDR1 as SGHVS and CDR2 as FQNEAQ. Trimming removed 4 bases from V and 4 bases from J, with 8 bases in between. Written as DNA, the CDR3 is TGTGCCAGCAGCTCGGGGTCCGGAAACACCATATATTTT. Amino acids: CASSSGSGNTIYF.

The chain is built from TRBV25-1 and TRBJ2-3; 10 nucleotides align to TRBD2. Losses at the gene ends were 7 bases for V and 8 bases for J; bases not matched to a gene: 6. The germline gives CDR1 MGHDK, CDR2 SYGVNS. This CDR3 comprises 13 residues. The DNA for the CDR3 is TGTGCCAGCAAGGCTAGCGGGAGTGGTACGCAGTATTTT. It yields the protein CASKASGSGTQYF. Complete variable domain (other parts from reference TRBV25-1 and TRBJ2-3): EADIYQTPRYLVIGTGKKITLECSQTMGHDKMYWYQQDPGMELHLIHYSYGVNSTEKGDLSSESTVSRIRTEHFPLTLESARPSHTSQYLCASKASGSGTQYFGPGTRLTVL.

Regarding this clone: Other DNA sequences in this specimen translate into the identical CDR3. The gene calls are TRBV20-1 and TRBJ1-1, with unresolved D. V lost 6 bases and J lost 2, with 7 bases in between. The CDR3 totals 11 residues. Germline-derived CDR1 and CDR2 are DFQATT and SNEGSKA (reference sequence). The CDR3 loop is CSALVNTEAFF. The DNA of the CDR3 is TGCAGTGCGTTAGTAAACACTGAAGCTTTCTTT.

The rearrangement links TRBV7-6 to TRBJ2-1; D gene unclear. Looked up from germline, CDR1 is SGHVS and CDR2 is FNYEAQ. This CDR3 contains 13 residues. V lost 0 bases and J lost 9, with 9 bases in between. CDR3 sequence: CASSLAPPGEQFF. The DNA for the CDR3 is TGTGCCAGCAGCTTAGCCCCCCCCGGTGAGCAGTTCTTC.

This chain links TRBV7-8 with TRBJ2-7, with 8 bases lining up with TRBD2. The CDR3 runs to 17 residues. Germline V gives CDR1 SGHVS, CDR2 FQNEAQ. Trimming removed 4 bases from V and 3 bases from J; junction bases left unmatched: 14. This CDR3 is CASSSTPGLGMFYEQYF. CDR3 sequence (DNA): TGTGCCAGCAGCTCAACCCCGGGACTAGGCATGTTCTACGAGCAGTACTTC.

This sequence joins TRBV10-3 and TRBJ2-7, with 9 bases that match TRBD2. Germline V gives CDR1 ENHRY, CDR2 SYGVKD. The V and J ends lost 8 bases and 0 bases, in that order; junction bases with no gene match: 8. The CDR3 totals 15 residues. CDR3 nucleotide sequence: TGTGCCATCGGCAAGACTAGCGGTCTCTCCTACGAGCAGTACTTC. Residues: CAIGKTSGLSYEQYF.

The J gene is TRBJ1-1, the V gene TRBV6-6; no reliable D call. V lost 7 bases to trimming and J lost 9 bases, with 15 bases between them. The CDR3 is made up of 12 amino acids. From germline, CDR1 is MNHNY and CDR2 SVGAGI (reference sequence). The CDR3 here is CASIEDGVQAFF. For the CDR3, the DNA is TGTGCCAGCATCGAGGACGGAGTTCAAGCTTTCTTT.

The rearrangement links TRBV10-3 to TRBJ2-5, with 9 bases fitting TRBD2. The CDR3 covers 14 residues. Looked up from germline, CDR1 is ENHRY and CDR2 is SYGVKD. The V and J ends lost 3 bases and 5 bases, in that order; junction bases with no gene match: 4. The CDR3: CAISEGGRGETQYF. The CDR3 DNA reads as TGTGCCATCAGTGAAGGCGGGAGGGGCGAGACCCAGTACTTC.

The V and J genes are TRBV12-5 and TRBJ2-7, with D hard to call. CDR3 length: 13 residues. Germline CDR1 is LGHNT and CDR2 is FRNRAP. Deletions cut 1 base from V and 3 bases from J, with 7 bases between. The CDR3 region is CASGLGWGYEQYF. CDR3 DNA sequence: TGTGCTAGTGGTTTGGGGTGGGGCTACGAGCAGTACTTC.

The chain recombines TRBV5-1 with TRBJ2-5, with 12 nucleotides matching TRBD2. Looked up from germline, CDR1 is SGHRS and CDR2 is YFSETQ. The CDR3 is made up of 18 amino acids. Trimming removed 0 bases from V and 2 bases from J; junction bases left unmatched: 8. The CDR3 DNA is TGCGCCAGCAGCTTGGCGACTAGCGGGAGTCTGCGACAAGAGACCCAGTACTTC. This sequence encodes CASSLATSGSLRQETQYF.

The V gene is TRBV4-1, the J gene TRBJ2-3; 9 bases match TRBD2. Trimming removed 6 bases from V and 2 bases from J; junction bases left unmatched: 6. CDR1 is MGHRA and CDR2 is YSYEKL in the germline V gene. The CDR3 has 15 residues. CDR3 sequence (DNA): TGCGCCAGCAGGCGCACTAGCGGGTCCACAGATACGCAGTATTTT. The encoded protein is CASRRTSGSTDTQYF.

The chain employs TRBV7-9 and TRBJ1-2, with D uncertain. The CDR3 is 18 residues long. Trimming stripped 1 base from V and 5 bases from J, with 23 bases between. CDR1 is SEHNR and CDR2 is FQNEAQ in the germline V gene (reference sequence). The CDR3 is CASSLESRPTGQSYGYTF. DNA of the CDR3: TGTGCCAGCAGCTTAGAATCTAGGCCAACCGGTCAGTCATATGGCTACACCTTC.

The rearrangement uses TRBV7-9 and TRBJ2-2; possible D gene TRBD2, 5 bases. The length of the CDR3 is 16 residues. Per germline, CDR1 SEHNR and CDR2 FQNEAQ (reference sequence). V was trimmed by 5 bases and J by 3 bases, leaving 16 bases between them. The CDR3 region has the DNA TGTGCCAGCAGCCAGATGGTCGCGGGCCACACCGGGGAGCTGTTTTTT. Amino acids: CASSQMVAGHTGELFF. The full variable domain, in which reference TRBV7-9 and TRBJ2-2 provide the parts outside the CDR3, is DTGVSQNPRHKITKRGQNVTFRCDPISEHNRLYWYRQTLGQGPEFLTYFQNEAQLEKSRLLSDRFSAERPKGSFSTLEIQRTEQGDSAMYLCASSQMVAGHTGELFFGEGSRLTVL.

V and J are TRBV6-1 and TRBJ2-3; 10 nucleotides match TRBD2. V was clipped by 4 bases and J by 0 bases; unmatched bases: 4. The CDR3 has 16 residues. The germline CDR1 and CDR2 sequences are MNHNS and SASEGT. DNA for the CDR3: TGTGCCAGCAGTGTGAGGACTAGCGGAAGCACAGATACGCAGTATTTT. It yields the protein CASSVRTSGSTDTQYF.

V is TRBV1 and J is TRBJ2-2; TRBD1, as called in the table, went unchecked against the DNA. TRBV1 is assigned pseudogene status. The CDR3 sequence is 20 residues long. CDR3 protein: CTSSQDQRQGASGCTGELFF. Here the CDR3 DNA reads TGCACCAGCAGCCAAGATCAGAGACAGGGGGCTAGCGGGTGCACCGGGGAGCTGTTTTTT.